The entry that follows covers one T cell receptor beta chain sequence. Its specificity is not known. At cycle 4 day 1, cycle 7 day 1, and baseline, blood was sampled. This sample is drawn from a study of OX40 agonist ivuxolimab in advanced cancers. Turning to the study itself: Cancers in dose escalation were hepatocellular, melanoma, renal cell and head and neck.

TCRdb keeps only in-frame clones here, not all; method: immunoSEQ multiplex PCR. The table lists approximately 74,000 clones, 85% to 95% of them singletons, with approximately 0.3% in the top ten. CDR3 length: 16 amino acids. Germline V gives CDR1 SGHRS, CDR2 YFSETQ. V lost 4 bases, J lost 5 bases, and 7 bases stayed unmatched. General study results and limits: The 0.1-3.0 mg/kg partial responders had among the lowest clonal expansion.

Sample: CD4+ or CD8+ T cells sorted from blood, taken in a trial of the OX40 agonist ivuxolimab. The chain couples TRBV5-1 to TRBJ2-5, with 14 bases fitting TRBD2. The source is an adult with an advanced solid tumor such as melanoma, head and neck, liver or kidney cancer. The CDR3 protein is CASSRGLAGGLETQYF. CDR3 coding DNA: TGCGCCAGCAGCCGTGGACTAGCGGGGGGACTGGAGACCCAGTACTTC.